This is a list of T cell receptor beta chains from one sample in a study of blood T cell repertoires in COVID-19. Method: immunoSEQ multiplex PCR; TCRdb's copy keeps in-frame clones and lacks some. The sample contains fewer than 300,000 clones, roughly 85% of which appear only once. The specimen was peripheral blood. The receptors were gathered from a man aged 50 to 60 with active or convalescent COVID-19. Both conserved end residues are part of each CDR3. A D gene is named only where the DNA matches it firmly. For some rows the clone size is stated as once, few or many, or as a class when expanded; others skip it.

v_gene	abundance	d_gene	j_gene	CDR3aa	CDR3nt
TRBV28	.	.	TRBJ1-2	CASIDSSNARYTF	TGTGCCAGCATTGACAGTTCGAATGCGCGCTACACCTTC
TRBV27	.	.	TRBJ2-2	CASSLSTGVGELFF	TGTGCCAGCAGTTTATCTACCGGGGTCGGGGAGCTGTTTTTT
TRBV7-9	.	.	TRBJ2-1	CASSLEVGRNEQFF	TGTGCCAGCAGCTTAGAGGTGGGGCGAAATGAGCAGTTCTTC
TRBV9	.	.	TRBJ2-3	CASSVGSITDTQYF	TGTGCCAGCAGCGTAGGGAGCATCACAGATACGCAGTATTTT
TRBV7-9	.	TRBD2	TRBJ2-6	CASSLAGVSGANVLTF	TGTGCCAGCAGCCTAGCGGGAGTGTCTGGGGCCAACGTCCTGACTTTC
TRBV24-1	.	.	TRBJ2-1	CATSDPSVSRSSYNEQFF	TGTGCCACCAGTGACCCCTCTGTGAGTAGGAGCTCCTACAATGAGCAGTTCTTC
TRBV18	few	TRBD2	TRBJ2-1	CASSLIGLATWNEQFF	TGTGCCAGCTCACTTATTGGACTAGCGACGTGGAATGAGCAGTTCTTC
TRBV30	.	.	TRBJ2-1	CAWSVLSDNEQFF	TGTGCCTGGAGTGTTCTGTCCGACAATGAGCAGTTCTTC
TRBV4-1	.	.	TRBJ2-7	CASKSAEGSYEQYF	TGCGCCAGCAAGTCCGCCGAGGGCTCCTACGAGCAGTACTTC
TRBV30	once	TRBD1	TRBJ1-2	CAWSVAGTDSLGYTF	TGTGCCTGGAGTGTAGCCGGGACAGACTCTCTCGGCTACACCTTC
TRBV5-5	.	.	TRBJ2-5	CASSLNPELKETQYF	TGTGCCAGCAGCTTGAACCCCGAGCTAAAAGAGACCCAGTACTTC
TRBV7-9	.	TRBD1	TRBJ1-2	CASSRTGGNYGYTF	TGTGCCAGCAGCCGAACAGGGGGCAACTATGGCTACACCTTC
TRBV6-1	.	.	TRBJ1-2	CASSENTLNYGYTF	TGTGCCAGCAGTGAAAACACCCTGAACTATGGCTACACCTTC
TRBV7-6	.	TRBD1	TRBJ1-6	CASSLETGRSSLHF	TGTGCCAGCAGCTTAGAGACAGGGAGGAGTTCCCTCCACTTT
TRBV29-1	.	.	TRBJ1-5	CSVAHRINQPQHF	TGCAGCGTTGCCCACAGGATTAATCAGCCCCAGCATTTT
TRBV7-3	.	.	TRBJ2-5	CASSLSSGETQYF	TGTGCCAGCAGCTTAAGCTCGGGGGAGACCCAGTACTTC
TRBV7-2	once	TRBD1	TRBJ1-6	CASSFSGTANSPLHF	TGTGCCAGCAGCTTCTCCGGGACAGCTAATTCACCCCTCCACTTT
TRBV5-1	.	TRBD2	TRBJ2-1	CASSLVPLAGGALRGEQFF	TGCGCCAGCAGCCTGGTCCCCCTAGCGGGAGGGGCCCTTCGCGGTGAGCAGTTCTTC
TRBV2	once	TRBD2	TRBJ2-7	CASTRTSHDEQYF	TGTGCCAGCACTCGGACTAGCCACGACGAGCAGTACTTC
TRBV7-8	.	TRBD2	TRBJ2-1	CASSLGSGRNNEQFF	TGTGCCAGCAGCTTAGGGAGCGGGAGAAATAATGAGCAGTTCTTC
TRBV9	.	TRBD2	TRBJ2-1	CASSRLAGGDEQFF	TGTGCCAGCAGTAGACTAGCGGGAGGGGATGAGCAGTTCTTC
TRBV6-5	once	TRBD2	TRBJ2-7	CASSSSGLAGEQYF	TGTGCCAGCAGTTCCTCGGGACTAGCGGGAGAGCAGTACTTC
TRBV2	.	.	TRBJ2-7	CASKEGTYGLIGF	TGTGCCAGCAAGGAGGGGACTTACGGGCTAATCGGCTTC
TRBV28	.	TRBD1	TRBJ1-4	CASSFSGTGLEKLFF	TGTGCCAGCAGTTTTTCCGGGACAGGGCTAGAAAAACTGTTTTTT
TRBV9	.	TRBD1	TRBJ2-1	CASSVATGRGLGNEQFF	TGTGCCAGCAGCGTAGCTACGGGCAGGGGGCTGGGAAATGAGCAGTTCTTC
TRBV27	once	TRBD1	TRBJ2-1	CASRPGTGGSGGNEQFF	TGTGCCAGCAGGCCCGGGACAGGTGGGTCTGGGGGCAATGAGCAGTTCTTC
TRBV7-2	.	.	TRBJ2-7	CASSLSFNEQYF	TGTGCCAGCAGCTTGTCTTTTAACGAGCAGTACTTC
TRBV19	.	.	TRBJ2-2	CASSLRQGGTGELFF	TGTGCCAGTAGTCTGCGACAGGGAGGCACCGGGGAGCTGTTTTTT
TRBV24-1	.	.	TRBJ2-3	CATRGQSTDTQYF	TGTGCCACCAGGGGACAAAGCACAGATACGCAGTATTTT
TRBV4-1	.	.	TRBJ1-2	CASSQDRSYGYTF	TGCGCCAGCAGCCAAGACCGCAGCTATGGCTACACCTTC
TRBV6-2/TRBV6-3	few	.	TRBJ1-2	CASSKQGRLYGYTF	TGTGCCAGCAGTAAACAGGGACGGCTCTATGGCTACACCTTC
TRBV19	.	.	TRBJ1-5	CASSLTGPIGNQPQHF	TGTGCCAGTAGTCTGACTGGCCCCATAGGCAATCAGCCCCAGCATTTT
TRBV13	.	TRBD2	TRBJ2-7	CASSSGTSGPIYEQYF	TGTGCCAGCAGCTCAGGGACTAGCGGGCCTATCTACGAGCAGTACTTC
TRBV19	.	TRBD1	TRBJ1-5	CATSPGQGSQPQHF	TGTGCCACCTCACCGGGACAGGGATCTCAGCCCCAGCATTTT
TRBV25-1	.	.	TRBJ2-2	CASSNTGANTGELFF	TGTGCCAGCAGTAATACAGGAGCGAACACCGGGGAGCTGTTTTTT
TRBV5-1	.	.	TRBJ2-3	CASSSTGDSTDTQYF	TGCGCCAGCAGCTCTACTGGAGATAGCACAGATACGCAGTATTTT
TRBV4-1	.	.	TRBJ1-4	CASSTSGLSNEKLFF	.
TRBV4-3	.	TRBD1	TRBJ2-2	CASSQWVGQGYTGELFF	TGCGCCAGCAGCCAATGGGTTGGACAGGGGTACACCGGGGAGCTGTTTTTT
TRBV7-7	.	TRBD1	TRBJ2-1	CASRYDRGSYNEQFF	TGTGCTAGCAGGTACGACAGGGGTTCCTACAATGAGCAGTTCTTC
TRBV28	.	.	TRBJ2-5	CASSLRSQETQYF	TGTGCCAGCAGTCTGAGGTCCCAAGAGACCCAGTACTTC
TRBV6-6	.	TRBD1	TRBJ1-5	CASRTGQGNNQPQHF	TGTGCCAGCAGAACGGGACAGGGAAACAATCAGCCCCAGCATTTT
TRBV15	.	.	TRBJ1-1	CATSRAGRANTEAFF	TGTGCCACCAGCAGAGCGGGCAGGGCGAACACTGAAGCTTTCTTT
TRBV19	.	.	TRBJ2-7	CASRPGQGAYEQYF	TGTGCCAGTAGGCCGGGACAAGGGGCCTACGAGCAGTACTTC
TRBV7-2	.	.	TRBJ1-5	CASSPWENQPQHF	TGTGCCAGCAGCCCGTGGGAGAATCAGCCCCAGCATTTT
TRBV19	.	.	TRBJ1-6	CASSEGGSYNSPLHF	TGTGCCAGTAGTGAAGGGGGCTCCTATAATTCACCCCTCCACTTT
TRBV11-2	.	.	TRBJ2-3	CASSPTIGGTSTDTQYF	TGTGCCAGCAGCCCGACGATAGGGGGAACTAGCACAGATACGCAGTATTTT
TRBV19	.	TRBD1	TRBJ2-6	CASSRQGAGGANVLTF	TGTGCCAGTAGTCGACAGGGGGCGGGGGGGGCCAACGTCCTGACTTTC
TRBV12-3/TRBV12-4	.	.	TRBJ1-2	CASSLGQGYGYTF	TGTGCCAGCAGTTTAGGCCAGGGCTATGGCTACACCTTC
TRBV19	.	TRBD1	TRBJ2-1	CASNKNRGAYNEQFF	TGTGCCAGTAATAAAAACAGGGGCGCCTACAATGAGCAGTTCTTC
TRBV18	.	TRBD1	TRBJ1-2	CASSPRGTDGYTF	TGTGCCAGCTCACCACGAGGGACAGATGGCTACACCTTC
TRBV4-2	.	.	TRBJ1-4	CASSQDRRVEKLFF	TGTGCCAGCAGCCAAGATCGGAGGGTAGAAAAACTGTTTTTT